One T cell receptor (beta chain) is described in this entry. The specificity of this receptor is unknown. No qualities accompany the bases; no much larger clone lies one base away. The cohort comprised several hundred healthy bone marrow donors. Cohort members were all nominally healthy when sampled, although unrecorded immune exposures were likely present. CMV serostatus was recorded as positive for about 310 and negative for about 50% of the 666 cohort members, whereas no CMV serostatus was recorded for the donor in question. A peripheral blood sample was collected from each donor, and TCR beta sequencing was performed on peripheral blood mononuclear cells. Genomic DNA was extracted from the blood cell samples with the Qiagen DNeasy Blood Extraction Kit. The source of the sample is a study of cytomegalovirus exposure and HLA in healthy donors (dated by TCRdb to between 2016 and 2019). About the investigation overall: An earlier analysis of approximately 640 of the donors reported about 250 Gb of sequence data and some 100 million unique TCR beta sequences from around 200 million T cells. The study combined high-throughput TCR immunosequencing, statistical association of individual TCRs with disease status, and machine learning to predict cytomegalovirus infection status. The number of typed donors differed by locus: about 629-640 for A, B, C, DRB1 and DQB1; some 540 for DQA1; around 610 for DPA1; and around 490 for DPB1. Genome-wide SNP genotypes for about 60% of the roughly 670 donors were used in a later genetic analysis, which treated that subset as a discovery cohort. An earlier analysis of 587 of the donors used high-throughput TCR beta sequencing to judge whether each TCR beta V gene segment behaved as functional or pseudogenic. Both class I and class II loci were covered by HLA typing, at four-digit resolution. Across roughly 420 genotyped donors of the cohort, an average of approximately 200,000 unique TCR beta nucleotide sequences per donor were sequenced, and roughly a sixth of those sequences were non-productive. Approximately 310 gigabases of sequencing data and approximately 84 million unique TCR sequences were included in an early release covering about 620 HLA-typed donors. The study used immunosequencing to profile the T cell repertoires of more than 650 subjects and linked those repertoires to cytomegalovirus serostatus. Every repertoire in the discovery cohort had been generated on one and the same sequencing platform. In a later analysis, previously published TCR beta repertoires from about 640 donors were re-analyzed and high-resolution HLA genotyping was added so that TCR occurrence patterns could be studied. Donor age, sex, ethnicity and CMV serostatus were compiled together with the repertoire data. Because of strong linkage in the cohort, roughly five DR-DQ haplotypes were treated as single units for association and clustering. Among the roughly 370 genotyped donors, around 81% belonged to the genetic ancestry cluster associated with self-reported Caucasian donors. The study was designed to test whether signatures of past pathogen exposure could be identified by cataloging public T cell receptors. Rather than drawing on any new phenotypic data, the later analysis identified candidate immune exposures from TCR beta sequences and the way those sequences occurred across donors. In addition to the first cohort of 666 subjects, a separate validation cohort of 120 different subjects was used.

Measured from the cysteine to the phenylalanine, the CDR3 is 15 residues long. The DNA shown is the 45-base CDR3, in frame from base 1. As encoded in the germline V gene (reference sequence), CDR1 is MNHEY while CDR2 is SMNVEV. Trimming costs V 0 bases and J 4 bases, and their ends lie 11 bases apart. Results and caveats for the whole study, not just this receptor: A later analysis found that most CMV-associated TCR beta chains appeared HLA-restricted, with HLA associations seemingly driven largely by CMV exposure. Because HLA typing was unavailable for some donors at each locus, only the typed subset was used in association tests. In the study, around 150 TCR beta chains were listed as associated with cytomegalovirus. Most TCR sequences were observed very rarely across donors, whereas some public TCRs were present in many individuals. Linkage disequilibrium might explain the correlated functional status among segregating V segments, but an unknown experimental factor could not be ruled out. In a later analysis, HLA-associated TCR beta chains showed more clonal expansion and lower generation probabilities than non-associated chains that were equally common. A cluster of highly shared sequence variants was judged likely to be a technical artifact of the sequencing pipeline. The cohort was sequenced for TCR beta chains only, and without alpha or paired-chain data the features that could be detected were limited. When HLA alleles, especially DR and DQ, strongly co-occurred, attributing TCR associations to individual alleles was difficult. In an earlier analysis of 587 of the donors, most TCR beta V segments appeared in productive rearrangements about 90% or about 30% of the time, broadly matching IMGT annotations. V-gene and J-gene trimming of TCR beta chains was associated with a missense DCLRE1C variant in a later genetic analysis, and the association was replicated in an independent cohort. In a later genetic analysis, fewer N-insertions in productive TCRs were reported among donors in an Asian-associated ancestry cluster than the approximately 670-donor mean. A later analysis associated 16,951 TCR beta sequences with specific HLA alleles at a false discovery rate of 0.05. The authors suggested that the approach could potentially be generalized to other disease states and immunological phenotypes. Because counts were too low, about 18 rarely observed V segments, including chromosome 9 orphons, were left out of the earlier analysis of 500 to 750 of the donors. Some IMGT-functional V segments, including TRBV6-2 and TRBV6-3, could not be told apart with the 87-base-pair reads, so those segments were excluded. The classifier was reported to diagnose cytomegalovirus status with high specificity and sensitivity in both the original and validation cohorts. CMV serostatus was the only immune exposure information available for the cohort. According to a later analysis, TCR association rates differed among HLA loci, with DRB1 alleles showing the most associated TCRs and HLA-C alleles showing the fewest. In vitro tests confirmed that a few of the cytomegalovirus-associated TCR beta chains recognize cytomegalovirus antigens. A later analysis reported that several top co-occurrence clusters appeared linked to parvovirus B19, influenza, CMV and Epstein-Barr virus. A further reported finding was that TCR beta sequences accurately predicted the HLA-A and HLA-B alleles for most subjects in the first cohort. The presence/absence analyses assumed that sequencing depth was roughly uniform across donors, and that assumption may not be true.

The library was produced with the immunoSEQ multiplex PCR assay. A mixture of 60 forward primers for TCR Vbeta segments and 13 reverse primers for TCR Jbeta segments was used in the multiplex PCR. A multiplex PCR assay on genomic DNA amplified the CDR3 region of rearranged TCR beta genes. The amplified TCR beta libraries were sequenced on the Illumina HiSeq System as 87-base-pair reads. The authors processed their data as follows. In a later analysis, 77 million or so unique TCR beta chains were counted across the 650 to 700 repertoires, and some 10 million of these chains were shared by at least two donors. Raw reads were error-corrected and collapsed into unique sequences by a nearest-neighbor algorithm in which closely related sequences were merged to remove PCR and sequencing errors. Alignment of CDR3 sequences to IMGT reference sequences was used to assign V, D and J gene segments. For a sequence to be retained, at least a six-nucleotide match to both a V gene segment and a J gene segment was required. Rearrangements were called productive when the CDR3 lacked stop codons and stayed in frame with V and J; all others were non-productive. CDR3 was defined according to IMGT convention as the region running from the second conserved V-encoded cysteine to the conserved J-encoded phenylalanine. Sequences without an unambiguous match to a single V gene segment were excluded from the earlier analysis of about 630 of the donors. In an earlier analysis of some 590 of the donors, a V segment was called functional when productive rearrangements were above 56.7%, and segregating when the standard deviation between donors exceeded 5%. A statistical classification framework was developed to diagnose cytomegalovirus status using the catalog of TCR beta chain sequences. V and J gene assignment, in a later analysis, came from comparing TCR nucleotide sequences with IMGT/GENE-DB human TR gene sequences. The TCRdist pipeline was used in a later analysis to assign CDR3 sequences and most-parsimonious VDJ recombination scenarios. In a later analysis, each TCR beta chain was defined by its CDR3 amino acid sequence together with its V-gene family, and reads without a unique V-gene family were excluded. To address suspected cross-contamination and a sequencing artifact, a later analysis removed 450 to 700 highly shared, low-generation-probability nucleotide sequences. In a later analysis, a clonal expansion index was calculated for each public chain from normalized within-repertoire ranks of inferred template counts. In a later analysis, generation probabilities were computed with a VDJ recombination model fitted to out-of-frame rearrangements, and the resulting probabilities were checked against IGoR. A later analysis scored TCR-TCR, TCR-HLA and TCR-CMV co-occurrence with hypergeometric tests, applying a repertoire-size bias correction to TCR pairs. A later analysis estimated false discovery rates by permuting HLA or CMV assignments 20 times. In a later analysis, co-occurring TCRs were grouped with DBSCAN, and TCRdist sequence similarity was added when clustering was performed within HLA-allele-positive subsets. For co-occurrence clustering, repertoires with fewer than 30,000 or more than 120,000 public chains were excluded, along with five or six repertoires with anomalous nucleotide sharing. The clones in this table, taken by TCRdb from immuneACCESS, are in-frame only. Not every clone is retained; where verified, under half of the shortfall comes from an unresolved V gene, and the cause of the rest is unknown. Clone size and V and J calls were adopted from that table, with D and trimming inferred from the DNA. For this sample there are about 70,000 clones; around 69% appear just once. The top ten hold about an eighth of the sample.

Sequencing input: PBMCs. Rearrangement joined TRBV27 to TRBJ2-3; there is no confident call for the D gene. This sequence was found in a human donor in good health. The CDR3 sequence is CASSLSPNQADTQYF. The DNA sequence reads TGTGCCAGCAGTTTATCCCCAAATCAGGCAGATACGCAGTATTTT.